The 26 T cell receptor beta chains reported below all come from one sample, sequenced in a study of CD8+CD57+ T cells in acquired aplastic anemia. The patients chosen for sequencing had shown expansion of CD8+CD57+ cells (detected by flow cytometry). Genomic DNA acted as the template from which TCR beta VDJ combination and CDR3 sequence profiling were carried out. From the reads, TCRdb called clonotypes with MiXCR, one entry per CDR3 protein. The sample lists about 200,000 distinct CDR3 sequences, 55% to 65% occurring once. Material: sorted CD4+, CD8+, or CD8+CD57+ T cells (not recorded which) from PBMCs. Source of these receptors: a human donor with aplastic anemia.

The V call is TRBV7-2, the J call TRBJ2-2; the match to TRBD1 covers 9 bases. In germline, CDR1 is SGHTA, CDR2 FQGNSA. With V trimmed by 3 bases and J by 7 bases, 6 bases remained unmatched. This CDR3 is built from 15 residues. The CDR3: CASSLGQGGIGELFF. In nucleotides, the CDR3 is TGTGCCAGCAGCTTGGGACAGGGTGGGATCGGGGAGCTGTTTTTT.

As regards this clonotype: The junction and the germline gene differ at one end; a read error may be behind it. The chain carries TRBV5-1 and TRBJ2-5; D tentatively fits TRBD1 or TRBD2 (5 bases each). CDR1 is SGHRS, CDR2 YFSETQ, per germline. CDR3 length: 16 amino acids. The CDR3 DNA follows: TGTGCCAGCAGCCCGTCCCGGGACCAAAATCAAGAGACCCAGTACTTC. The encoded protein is CASSPSRDQNQETQYF.

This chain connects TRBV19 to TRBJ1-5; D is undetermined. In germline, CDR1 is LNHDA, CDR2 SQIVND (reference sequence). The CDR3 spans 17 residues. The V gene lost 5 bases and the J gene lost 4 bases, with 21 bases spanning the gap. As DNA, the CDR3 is TGTGCCAGTAGTGCTCGGCGAGACACCAAAGATAATCAGCCCCAGCATTTT. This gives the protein CASSARRDTKDNQPQHF.

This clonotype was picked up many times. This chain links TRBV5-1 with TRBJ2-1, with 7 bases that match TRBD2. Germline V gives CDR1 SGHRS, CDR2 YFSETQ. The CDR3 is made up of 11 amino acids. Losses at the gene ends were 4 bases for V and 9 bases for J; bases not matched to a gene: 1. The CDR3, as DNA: TGCGCCAGCAGCCGGGGGGTTGAGCAGTTCTTC. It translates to CASSRGVEQFF.

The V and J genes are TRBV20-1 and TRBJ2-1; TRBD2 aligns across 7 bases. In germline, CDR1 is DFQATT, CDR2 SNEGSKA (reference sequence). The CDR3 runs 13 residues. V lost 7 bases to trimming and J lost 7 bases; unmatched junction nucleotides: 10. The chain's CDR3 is CSGWWEGRNEQFF. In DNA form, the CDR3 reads TGCAGTGGGTGGTGGGAGGGCCGTAATGAGCAGTTCTTC.

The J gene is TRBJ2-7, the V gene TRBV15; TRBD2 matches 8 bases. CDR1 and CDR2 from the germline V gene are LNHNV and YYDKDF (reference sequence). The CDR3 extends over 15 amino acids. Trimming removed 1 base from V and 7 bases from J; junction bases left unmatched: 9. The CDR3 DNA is TGTGCCACCAGCAGAGCAGTCGCGGGAGGAGTAGAGCAGTACTTC. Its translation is CATSRAVAGGVEQYF.

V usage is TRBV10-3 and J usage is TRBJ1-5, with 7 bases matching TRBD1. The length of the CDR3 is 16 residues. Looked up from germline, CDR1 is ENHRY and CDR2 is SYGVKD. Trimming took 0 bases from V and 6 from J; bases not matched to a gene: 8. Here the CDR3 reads CAISESVRGRVQPQHF. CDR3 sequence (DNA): TGTGCCATCAGTGAGTCAGTCAGGGGGAGGGTTCAGCCCCAGCATTTT.

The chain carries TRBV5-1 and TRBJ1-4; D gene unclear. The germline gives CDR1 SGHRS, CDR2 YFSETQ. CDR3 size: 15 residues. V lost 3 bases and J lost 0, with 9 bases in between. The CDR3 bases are TGCGCCAGCAGCTCTGCCAGCGCAACTAATGAAAAACTGTTTTTT. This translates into CASSSASATNEKLFF.

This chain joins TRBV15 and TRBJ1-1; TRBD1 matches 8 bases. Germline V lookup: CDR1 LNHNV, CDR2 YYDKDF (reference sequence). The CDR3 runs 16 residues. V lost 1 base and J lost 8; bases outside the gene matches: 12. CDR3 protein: CATSRVSVRTGSEAFF. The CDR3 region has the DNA TGTGCCACCAGCAGAGTATCAGTACGGACAGGGTCCGAAGCTTTCTTT.

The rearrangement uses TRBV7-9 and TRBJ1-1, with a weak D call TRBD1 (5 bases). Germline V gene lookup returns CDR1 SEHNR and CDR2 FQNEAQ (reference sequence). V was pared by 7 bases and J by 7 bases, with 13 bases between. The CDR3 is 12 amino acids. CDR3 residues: CASNRRALEAFF. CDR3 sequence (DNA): TGTGCCAGCAATCGCAGGGCCCTTGAAGCTTTCTTT. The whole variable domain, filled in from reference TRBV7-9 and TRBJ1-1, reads DTGVSQNPRHKITKRGQNVTFRCDPISEHNRLYWYRQTLGQGPEFLTYFQNEAQLEKSRLLSDRFSAERPKGSFSTLEIQRTEQGDSAMYLCASNRRALEAFFGQGTRLTVV.

As DNA, the CDR3 is TGTGCCAGTAGTGCCGGGACAGAGTACTATGGCTACACCTTC. It codes for CASSAGTEYYGYTF. This chain connects TRBV19 to TRBJ1-2; 7 bases align to TRBD1. The CDR3 runs to 14 residues. The V segment lost 5 bases and the J segment 3 bases; nucleotides outside the gene matches: 6. CDR1 and CDR2 (germline): LNHDA, SQIVND (reference sequence).

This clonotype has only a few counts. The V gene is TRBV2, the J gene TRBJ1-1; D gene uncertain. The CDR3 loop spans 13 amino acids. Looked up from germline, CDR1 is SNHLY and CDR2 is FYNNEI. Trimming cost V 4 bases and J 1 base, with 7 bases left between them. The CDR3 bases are TGTGCCAGCAGTGTGATCAGGAACACTGAAGCTTTCTTT. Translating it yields CASSVIRNTEAFF.

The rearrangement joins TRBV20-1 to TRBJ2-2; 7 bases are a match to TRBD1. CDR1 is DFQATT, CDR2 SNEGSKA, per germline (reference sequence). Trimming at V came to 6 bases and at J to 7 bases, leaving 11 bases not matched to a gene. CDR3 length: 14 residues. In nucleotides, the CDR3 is TGCAGTGCGAGTGAGACAGGGTTCGGCGGGGAGCTGTTTTTT. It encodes CSASETGFGGELFF.

CDR3 region: CASSAETGVNEQYF. DNA for the CDR3: TGCGCCAGCAGCGCAGAGACAGGGGTTAACGAGCAGTACTTC. The gene calls are TRBV10-1 and TRBJ2-7; 8 nucleotides agree with TRBD1. This CDR3 comprises 14 residues. V was pared by 6 bases and J by 5 bases, with 9 bases of the junction left unmatched. The germline V gene encodes CDR1 WNHNN and CDR2 SYGVQD (reference sequence).

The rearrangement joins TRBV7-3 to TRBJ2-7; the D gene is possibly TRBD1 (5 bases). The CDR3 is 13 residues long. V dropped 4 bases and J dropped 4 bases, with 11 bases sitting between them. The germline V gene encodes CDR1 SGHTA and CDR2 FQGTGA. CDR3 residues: CASSSRTIYEQYF. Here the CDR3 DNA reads TGTGCCAGCAGCTCCCGGACAATTTACGAGCAGTACTTC.

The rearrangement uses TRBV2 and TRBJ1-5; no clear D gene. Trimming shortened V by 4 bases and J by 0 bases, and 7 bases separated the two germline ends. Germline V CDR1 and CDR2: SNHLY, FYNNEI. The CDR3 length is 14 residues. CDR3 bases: TGTGCCAGCAGTGTGGGGAATAGCAATCAGCCCCAGCATTTT. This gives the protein CASSVGNSNQPQHF.

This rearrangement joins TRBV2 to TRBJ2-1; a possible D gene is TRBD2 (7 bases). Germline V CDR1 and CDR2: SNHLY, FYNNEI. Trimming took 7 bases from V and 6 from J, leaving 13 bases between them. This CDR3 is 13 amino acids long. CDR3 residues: CASNGGGANEQFF. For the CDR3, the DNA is TGTGCCAGCAATGGTGGGGGGGCCAATGAGCAGTTCTTC.

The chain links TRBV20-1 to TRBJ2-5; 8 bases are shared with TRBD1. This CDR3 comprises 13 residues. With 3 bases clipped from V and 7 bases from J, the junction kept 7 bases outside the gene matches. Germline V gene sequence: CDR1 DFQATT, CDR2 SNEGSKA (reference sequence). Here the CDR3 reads CSARTGTGRTQYF. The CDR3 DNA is TGCAGTGCTAGGACCGGGACAGGTCGGACCCAGTACTTC.

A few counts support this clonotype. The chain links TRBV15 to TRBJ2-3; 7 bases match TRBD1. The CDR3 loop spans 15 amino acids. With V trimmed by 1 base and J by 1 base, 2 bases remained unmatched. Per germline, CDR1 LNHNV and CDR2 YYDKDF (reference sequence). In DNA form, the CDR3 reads TGTGCCACCAGCAGAGGGCAGGGGGGCACAGATACGCAGTATTTT. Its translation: CATSRGQGGTDTQYF.

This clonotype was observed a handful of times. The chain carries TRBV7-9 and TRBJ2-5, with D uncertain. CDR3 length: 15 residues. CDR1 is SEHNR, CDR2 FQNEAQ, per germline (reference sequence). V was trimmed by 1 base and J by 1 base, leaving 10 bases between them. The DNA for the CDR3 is TGTGCCAGCAGCTTAGACCTAGAGATCCAAGAGACCCAGTACTTC. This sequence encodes CASSLDLEIQETQYF. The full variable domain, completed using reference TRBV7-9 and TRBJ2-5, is DTGVSQNPRHKITKRGQNVTFRCDPISEHNRLYWYRQTLGQGPEFLTYFQNEAQLEKSRLLSDRFSAERPKGSFSTLEIQRTEQGDSAMYLCASSLDLEIQETQYFGPGTRLLVL.

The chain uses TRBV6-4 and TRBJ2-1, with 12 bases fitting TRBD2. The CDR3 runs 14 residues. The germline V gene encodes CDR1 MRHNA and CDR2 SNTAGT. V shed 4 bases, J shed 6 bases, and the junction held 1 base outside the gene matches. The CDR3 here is CASSASGGANEQFF. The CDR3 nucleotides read TGTGCCAGCAGTGCTAGCGGGGGGGCCAATGAGCAGTTCTTC.

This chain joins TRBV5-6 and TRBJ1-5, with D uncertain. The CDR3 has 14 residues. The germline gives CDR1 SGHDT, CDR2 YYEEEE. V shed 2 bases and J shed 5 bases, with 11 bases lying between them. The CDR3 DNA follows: TGTGCCAGCAGCTTTTATGGTGATGATCAGCCCCAGCATTTT. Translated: CASSFYGDDQPQHF.

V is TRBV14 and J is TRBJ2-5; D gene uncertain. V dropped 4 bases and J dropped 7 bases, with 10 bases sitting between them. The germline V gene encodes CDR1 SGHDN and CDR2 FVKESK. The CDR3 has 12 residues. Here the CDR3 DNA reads TGTGCCAGCAGCCTGACCCTCGCGACCCAGTACTTC. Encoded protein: CASSLTLATQYF.

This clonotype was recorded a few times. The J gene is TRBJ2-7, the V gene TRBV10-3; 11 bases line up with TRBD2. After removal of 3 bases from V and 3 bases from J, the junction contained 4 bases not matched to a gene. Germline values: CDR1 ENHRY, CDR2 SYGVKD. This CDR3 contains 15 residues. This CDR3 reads CAISETGLADYEQYF. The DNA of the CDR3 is TGTGCCATCAGTGAAACGGGACTAGCGGACTACGAGCAGTACTTC.

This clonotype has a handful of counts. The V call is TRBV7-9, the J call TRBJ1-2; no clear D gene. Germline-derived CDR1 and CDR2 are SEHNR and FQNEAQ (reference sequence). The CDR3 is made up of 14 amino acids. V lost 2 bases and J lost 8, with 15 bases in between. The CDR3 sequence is CASSLPDGYEGYTF. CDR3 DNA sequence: TGTGCCAGCAGCTTACCCGACGGGTATGAAGGCTACACCTTC.

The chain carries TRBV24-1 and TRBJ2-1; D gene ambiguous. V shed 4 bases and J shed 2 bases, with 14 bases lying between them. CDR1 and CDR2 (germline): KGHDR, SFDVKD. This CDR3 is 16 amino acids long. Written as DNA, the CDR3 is TGTGCCACCAGTGACTTAGACGCAAGCACCTACAATGAGCAGTTCTTC. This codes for CATSDLDASTYNEQFF.